This TCR beta chain was found in a study of cytomegalovirus exposure and HLA in healthy donors. Study at large: The approximately 120 validation repertoires, a later analysis reported, used the same platform as the approximately 700 first-cohort repertoires.

V lost 3 bases and J lost 8, with 13 bases in between. The CDR3 consists of 12 residues. Germline assignment: CDR1 GTSNPN and CDR2 SVGIG (reference sequence). This clone was seen just once. Its antigen remains unknown. The data were produced by immunoSEQ multiplex PCR, yet TCRdb's version contains in-frame clones alone and is incomplete. Seen here are about 240,000 clones, around 88% observed once, and the top ten hold around 1.2%. Study results and caveats: It was reported that the classifier diagnosed cytomegalovirus status with high specificity and sensitivity in both the original and validation cohorts. The CMV antigen specificity of a few CMV-associated chains was confirmed through in vitro analysis.

The sample taken for sequencing was PBMCs. The sequence came from a woman aged 25 to 39 in good health and CMV-seropositive. This chain connects TRBV30 to TRBJ1-2, with a tentative D call TRBD1 (5 bases). CDR3 in amino acids: CAWSLGGEGYTF. In DNA form, the CDR3 reads TGTGCCTGGAGCTTGGGGGGTGAAGGCTACACCTTC.